A selection of T cell receptor beta chains follows, all from one sample in a study of cytomegalovirus exposure and HLA in healthy donors. This table comes from immunoSEQ multiplex PCR, and its TCRdb copy is limited to in-frame clones, with some not included. The sample records some 150,000 clones, 80% being singletons. Sequenced: PBMCs. These receptor sequences come from a woman in her 50s in good health and CMV-seropositive. The CDR3 runs from the conserved cysteine through the conserved F or W. The D gene is left open where the match is weak. Clone size, where shown, is once, few, many, or a class for clones that have expanded.

CDR3 length	D gene	V gene	clone size	J gene	CDR3 protein	CDR3 DNA
14	NA	TRBV11-2	few	TRBJ2-7	CASSLEQGTYEQYF	TGTGCCAGCAGCTTAGAACAGGGTACCTACGAGCAGTACTTC
17	NA	TRBV7-2	NA	TRBJ2-7	CASSLGDLQGMGYEQYF	TGTGCCAGCAGCTTAGGGGACCTACAGGGTATGGGCTACGAGCAGTACTTC
13	NA	TRBV7-9	NA	TRBJ1-2	CASSLEAIYGYTF	TGTGCCAGCAGCTTAGAAGCAATCTATGGCTACACCTTC
14	NA	TRBV10-3	NA	TRBJ1-4	CATGGGGTNEKLFF	TGTGCCACGGGAGGAGGGGGAACTAATGAAAAACTGTTTTTT
15	NA	TRBV5-8	NA	TRBJ2-7	CASSCRGGSRGEQYF	TGTGCCAGCAGCTGTAGAGGCGGGTCCCGAGGGGAGCAGTACTTC
12	NA	TRBV7-9	NA	TRBJ2-7	CASSLNSYEQYF	TGTGCCAGCAGCTTGAACAGCTACGAGCAGTACTTC
13	NA	TRBV30	NA	TRBJ1-2	CAWSPGQGDGYTF	TGTGCCTGGAGTCCTGGACAAGGCGATGGCTACACCTTC
13	TRBD2	TRBV10-3	NA	TRBJ2-1	CAISGERENEQFF	TGTGCCATCAGTGGAGAGCGGGAGAATGAGCAGTTCTTC
15	NA	TRBV2	NA	TRBJ1-1	CASSGQGRMNTEAFF	TGTGCCAGCAGTGGCCAGGGAAGGATGAACACTGAAGCTTTCTTT
16	NA	TRBV19	NA	TRBJ1-5	CASTGFGPFIGQPQHF	TGTGCCAGTACAGGGTTCGGACCCTTCATTGGTCAGCCCCAGCATTTT
14	NA	TRBV6-5	NA	TRBJ2-2	CASSGGQNTGELFF	TGTGCCAGCAGTGGGGGACAGAACACCGGGGAGCTGTTTTTT
16	TRBD1	TRBV4-1	once	TRBJ2-5	CASSPRTRQGVETQYF	TGCGCCAGCAGCCCGCGTACCCGACAGGGTGTAGAGACCCAGTACTTC
15	TRBD2	TRBV4-2	NA	TRBJ2-1	CASSRELAEDNEQFF	TGTGCCAGCAGCCGAGAACTAGCGGAGGACAATGAGCAGTTCTTC
16	NA	TRBV9	NA	TRBJ2-3	CASSVGGTPYTDTQYF	TGTGCCAGCAGCGTAGGAGGGACACCCTACACAGATACGCAGTATTTT
12	NA	TRBV19	NA	TRBJ1-2	CASTDTSLGYTF	TGTGCCAGTACCGACACAAGTCTTGGCTACACCTTC
20	TRBD2	TRBV4-2	once	TRBJ2-3	CASSLEPGTSGKISTDTQYF	TGTGCCAGCAGCCTCGAACCCGGGACTAGCGGGAAGATAAGCACAGATACGCAGTATTTT
19	TRBD2	TRBV4-3	NA	TRBJ2-7	CASSQGGTSGRWATYEQYF	TGCGCCAGCAGCCAAGGAGGGACTAGCGGGAGGTGGGCCACCTACGAGCAGTACTTC
13	TRBD1	TRBV6-5	NA	TRBJ1-2	CASTQGAGGGYTF	TGTGCCAGCACCCAGGGCGCAGGGGGTGGCTACACCTTC
11	NA	TRBV20-1	NA	TRBJ1-2	CSATGNYGYTF	TGCAGTGCTACCGGGAACTATGGCTACACCTTC
16	TRBD1	TRBV15	NA	TRBJ1-1	CATSRGQGTWGTEAFF	TGTGCCACCAGCAGAGGACAGGGGACATGGGGAACTGAAGCTTTCTTT
15	TRBD1	TRBV27	NA	TRBJ2-7	CASSFQTGGVYEQYF	TGTGCCAGCAGTTTTCAGACAGGGGGCGTGTACGAGCAGTACTTC
16	TRBD2	TRBV7-9	NA	TRBJ2-3	CASSSPGGAAVDTQYF	TGTGCCAGCAGCTCCCCCGGGGGGGCGGCGGTAGATACGCAGTATTTT
16	TRBD2	TRBV7-6	NA	TRBJ2-1	CASSSSTGGPGNEQFF	TGTGCCAGCAGCTCTTCTACGGGAGGGCCAGGGAATGAGCAGTTCTTC
16	NA	TRBV9	NA	TRBJ1-5	CASSAGPHLSNQPQHF	TGTGCCAGCAGCGCAGGTCCGCACCTTAGCAATCAGCCCCAGCATTTT
14	NA	TRBV5-1	NA	TRBJ2-7	CASSEGLAMGEQYF	TGCGCCAGCAGTGAGGGACTGGCCATGGGCGAGCAGTACTTC
17	TRBD2	TRBV15	NA	TRBJ2-7	CATSRELAGSFSYEQYF	TGTGCCACCAGCAGAGAACTAGCGGGGTCCTTCTCCTACGAGCAGTACTTC
14	TRBD2	TRBV19	NA	TRBJ2-7	CASSGTSLSYEQYF	TGTGCCAGTAGTGGGACTAGCCTTTCCTACGAGCAGTACTTC
14	NA	TRBV9	once	TRBJ1-1	CASSVLGAQTEAFF	TGTGCCAGCAGCGTCCTTGGGGCGCAAACTGAAGCTTTCTTT
15	NA	TRBV6-5	NA	TRBJ1-1	CASSYQPMANTEAFF	TGTGCCAGCAGTTACCAACCGATGGCGAACACTGAAGCTTTCTTT